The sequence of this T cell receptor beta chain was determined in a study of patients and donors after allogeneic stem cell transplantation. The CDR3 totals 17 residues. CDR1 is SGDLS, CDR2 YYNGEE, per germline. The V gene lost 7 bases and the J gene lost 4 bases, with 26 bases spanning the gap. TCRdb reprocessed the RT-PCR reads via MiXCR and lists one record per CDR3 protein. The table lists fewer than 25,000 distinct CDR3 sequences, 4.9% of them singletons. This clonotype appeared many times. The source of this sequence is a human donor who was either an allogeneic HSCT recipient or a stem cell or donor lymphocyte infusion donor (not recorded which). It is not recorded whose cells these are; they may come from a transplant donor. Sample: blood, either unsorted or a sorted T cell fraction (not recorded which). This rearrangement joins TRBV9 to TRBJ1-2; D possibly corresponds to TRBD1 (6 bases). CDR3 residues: CASRYSRGGASTYGYTF. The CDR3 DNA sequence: TGTGCCAGCCGATATTCCCGGGGGGGGGCGAGCACCTATGGCTACACCTTC.